Below are 22 T cell receptor beta chains sequenced from a single sample in a study of cytomegalovirus exposure and HLA in healthy donors. Vbeta (60) and Jbeta (13) primers were used in the PCR. The assay was immunoSEQ multiplex PCR, and TCRdb's table has in-frame clones only and misses some. The sample holds more than 150,000 clones, more than 65% seen once. The material sequenced was PBMCs. The receptors were sampled from a man aged 45-65 years in good health and CMV-seropositive.

The V call is TRBV19, the J call TRBJ1-1, with a tentative D call TRBD1 (5 bases). CDR1 and CDR2 from the germline V gene are LNHDA and SQIVND (reference sequence). The CDR3 covers 13 residues. The V end was cut by 9 bases, the J end by 0 bases, with 11 bases between. DNA of the CDR3: TGTGCCAGCGTGACGACAGTGAACACTGAAGCTTTCTTT. Translating it yields CASVTTVNTEAFF. The whole variable domain, remainder taken from reference TRBV19 and TRBJ1-1, is DGGITQSPKYLFRKEGQNVTLSCEQNLNHDAMYWYRQDPGQGLRLIYYSQIVNDFQKGDIAEGYSVSREKKESFPLTVTSAQKNPTAFYLCASVTTVNTEAFFGQGTRLTVV.

The V and J genes are TRBV9 and TRBJ2-7, with D unclear. V was cut by 2 bases and J by 1 base, with 10 bases left in between. This CDR3 is 14 amino acids long. CDR1 SGDLS and CDR2 YYNGEE come from the germline V gene. CDR3 in amino acids: CASSVSPVSYEQYF. The CDR3 DNA sequence: TGTGCCAGCAGCGTTTCTCCTGTTTCCTACGAGCAGTACTTC.

This clone was counted once. CDR3 nucleotides: TGTGCCAGCTCATCGGGACAGGGCCCTAACTATGGCTACACCTTC. This sequence encodes CASSSGQGPNYGYTF. The chain combines TRBV18 with TRBJ1-2; 9 nucleotides align to TRBD1. The CDR3 runs to 15 residues. With 5 bases clipped from V and 0 bases from J, the junction kept 4 bases outside the gene matches. Per the germline V gene, CDR1 is KGHSH and CDR2 is LQKENI.

V is TRBV6-1 and J is TRBJ1-6; no definite D call. Trimming removed 2 bases from V and 6 bases from J, with 11 bases in between. The CDR3 covers 15 residues. Germline values: CDR1 MNHNS, CDR2 SASEGT. The CDR3 here is CASSEQVQANSPLHF. DNA of the CDR3: TGTGCCAGCAGTGAACAGGTTCAGGCTAATTCACCCCTCCACTTT.

This clone is a singleton in its sample. The rearrangement links TRBV12-5 to TRBJ1-5; 11 bases agree with TRBD1. CDR1 is LGHNT, CDR2 FRNRAP, per germline. This CDR3 has 15 residues. J lost 4 bases, V lost 6 bases, and 5 bases had no gene match. CDR3 residues: CASGLRDRGNQPQHF. The CDR3 bases are TGTGCTAGTGGACTCCGGGACAGGGGGAATCAGCCCCAGCATTTT.

The chain combines TRBV9 with TRBJ2-3; TRBD2 aligns across 8 bases. CDR1 is SGDLS, CDR2 YYNGEE, per germline. The CDR3 is 15 residues long. With 2 bases clipped from V and 3 bases from J, the junction kept 5 bases outside the gene matches. CDR3: CASSVWGLGTDTQYF. The DNA for the CDR3 is TGTGCCAGCAGCGTCTGGGGACTAGGAACAGATACGCAGTATTTT. The variable domain in full, completed from reference TRBV9 and TRBJ2-3, reads DSGVTQTPKHLITATGQRVTLRCSPRSGDLSVYWYQQSLDQGLQFLIQYYNGEERAKGNILERFSAQQFPDLHSELNLSSLELGDSALYFCASSVWGLGTDTQYFGPGTRLTVL.

This rearrangement joins TRBV4-1 to TRBJ2-3, with D tentatively TRBD2 (6 bases). Trimming left V 1 base short and J 6 bases short, with 11 bases between. Germline values: CDR1 MGHRA, CDR2 YSYEKL. The CDR3 has 14 residues. CDR3 nucleotides: TGCGCCAGCAGCCAAGGCGGAGGAGGGGATACGCAGTATTTT. Translation gives CASSQGGGGDTQYF.

J is TRBJ1-6 and V is TRBV4-2; D remains unclear. The CDR3 has 17 residues. V dropped 0 bases and J dropped 0 bases, with 9 bases sitting between them. Per germline, CDR1 LGHNA and CDR2 YNFKEQ. Here the CDR3 reads CASSQEAMASYNSPLHF. The CDR3 coding sequence is TGTGCCAGCAGCCAAGAAGCGATGGCCTCCTATAATTCACCCCTCCACTTT.

This chain joins TRBV7-9 and TRBJ1-1, with 7 positions matching TRBD1. The CDR3 covers 15 residues. Germline V gene data show CDR1 as SEHNR and CDR2 as FQNEAQ (reference sequence). The junction had 16 bases not matched to a gene; V was cut back by 11 bases and J by 4 bases. CDR3 sequence: CAGTAVGGLGTEAFF. The CDR3 nucleotides read TGTGCCGGCACTGCGGTAGGGGGCCTAGGCACTGAAGCTTTCTTT.

V and J are TRBV5-1 and TRBJ1-6; D is unclear. With 2 bases removed from V and 9 bases from J, the gap between germline ends came to 9 bases. This CDR3 has 13 amino acids. From germline, CDR1 is SGHRS and CDR2 YFSETQ. The CDR3 region has the DNA TGCGCCAGCAGCTTAACAGATGCTTCACCCCTCCACTTT. Protein: CASSLTDASPLHF.

The CDR3 sequence: CASSPQGFTDTQYF. In DNA, the CDR3 is TGTGCCAGCAGTCCACAGGGATTCACAGATACGCAGTATTTT. The chain joins TRBV7-9 to TRBJ2-3, with D possibly TRBD1 on 6 matching bases. From germline, CDR1 is SEHNR and CDR2 FQNEAQ (reference sequence). The V end was cut by 6 bases, the J end by 2 bases, with 12 bases between. The CDR3 length is 14 residues.

V gene TRBV28 combines with J gene TRBJ2-3; perhaps TRBD2 as D (6 bases). The length of the CDR3 is 13 residues. Trimming removed 8 bases at V and 0 bases at J, with 9 bases between. Germline CDR1 and CDR2: MDHEN and SYDVKM. CDR3 region: CASGTDSTDTQYF. In nucleotides, the CDR3 is TGTGCCAGCGGGACTGACAGCACAGATACGCAGTATTTT.

This clone was picked up a small number of times. A read error may produce the germline difference seen at one junction end. The gene calls are TRBV2 and TRBJ1-5; tentative D call: TRBD1 (5 bases). CDR3 size: 14 residues. The germline V gene has CDR1 SNHLY and CDR2 FYNNEI. The CDR3 bases are TGTGCCAGCAGCGAAGATTTGGATCAGGGGCCCCAGCATTTT. This gives the protein CASSEDLDQGPQHF.

The chain employs TRBV11-1 and TRBJ2-1; possibly TRBD1 for D (6 bases). The CDR3 length is 13 residues. Trimming shortened V by 4 bases and J by 9 bases, and 13 bases separated the two germline ends. CDR1 and CDR2 (germline): SGHAT, FQDESV (reference sequence). CDR3 DNA sequence: TGTGCCAGCAGCTGGAACCGGGACATTGAGCAGTTCTTC. This codes for CASSWNRDIEQFF.

The chain carries TRBV6-5 and TRBJ2-3; 10 bases are shared with TRBD2. This CDR3 is 14 amino acids long. Germline V gene lookup returns CDR1 MNHEY and CDR2 SVGAGI. V trimming: 6 bases; J trimming: 6 bases; junction bases outside the gene matches: 6. The CDR3 sequence: CASSRGLAVDTQYF. CDR3 nucleotide sequence: TGTGCCAGCAGCCGTGGACTAGCGGTTGATACGCAGTATTTT.

The chain carries TRBV7-9 and TRBJ1-2; perhaps TRBD1 as D (5 bases). The germline CDR1 and CDR2 sequences are SEHNR and FQNEAQ (reference sequence). Between the trimmed V and J ends, which lost 3 bases and 4 bases, there was a span of 6 bases. This CDR3 region has 12 residues. The CDR3 DNA follows: TGTGCCAGCAGCTTCGACAGCTATGGCTACACCTTC. Its protein is CASSFDSYGYTF.

V gene TRBV14 combines with J gene TRBJ2-1, with a weak D call TRBD2 (7 bases). The length of the CDR3 is 15 residues. CDR1 and CDR2 from the germline V gene are SGHDN and FVKESK. Trimming took 0 bases from V and 9 from J, leaving 15 bases between them. The CDR3 reads CASSQDLGGQGEQFF. CDR3 nucleotides: TGTGCCAGCAGCCAAGATTTGGGGGGGCAAGGTGAGCAGTTCTTC.

The chain uses TRBV18 and TRBJ1-3, with D maybe TRBD1 (5 bases). Germline V gene sequence: CDR1 KGHSH, CDR2 LQKENI. CDR3 size: 15 residues. Trimming took 5 bases from V and 3 from J, leaving 14 bases between them. The CDR3 here is CASSFSGIDGNTIYF. The CDR3 DNA reads as TGTGCCAGCTCATTCTCAGGGATAGATGGAAACACCATATATTTT.

CDR3: CATSRDQGYGNTIYF. DNA of the CDR3: TGTGCCACCAGCAGAGATCAGGGGTACGGAAACACCATATATTTT. The chain recombines TRBV15 with TRBJ1-3, with D perhaps matching TRBD1 (6 bases). The CDR3 spans 15 residues. Germline CDR1 is LNHNV and CDR2 is YYDKDF (reference sequence). Trimming removed 0 bases from V and 4 bases from J, with 10 bases in between.

The CDR3 here is CASRQNGQGSTDTQYF. The CDR3 region has the DNA TGTGCCAGCAGACAGAACGGACAGGGGAGCACAGATACGCAGTATTTT. The chain is built from TRBV27 and TRBJ2-3, with 9 bases that match TRBD1. The germline V gene encodes CDR1 MNHEY and CDR2 SMNVEV (reference sequence). The CDR3 is made up of 16 amino acids. V lost 6 bases and J lost 0; bases outside the gene matches: 7.

CDR3 amino acids: CASSRDRNYGYTF. CDR3 coding DNA: TGTGCCAGCAGCCGGGACAGGAACTATGGCTACACCTTC. The J gene is TRBJ1-2, the V gene TRBV11-2, with TRBD1 identical over 8 bases. The CDR3 is 13 amino acids. CDR1 and CDR2 (germline): SGHAT, FQNNGV. Trimming at V came to 5 bases and at J to 2 bases, leaving 1 base not matched to a gene.

This chain uses TRBV29-1 with TRBJ2-1; 15 bases agree with TRBD2. The CDR3 sequence is 15 residues long. Germline lookup yields CDR1 SQVTM and CDR2 ANQGSEA. J lost 7 bases, V lost 6 bases, and 7 bases had no gene match. The CDR3 loop is CSVGGLAGGFNEQFF. CDR3 DNA: TGCAGCGTCGGAGGACTAGCGGGGGGGTTTAATGAGCAGTTCTTC.